This is a list of T cell receptor beta chains from one sample in a study of control samples from healthy donors and cancer patients. TCRdb's copy holds only in-frame clones and misses some; the assay was immunoSEQ multiplex PCR. The sample lists around 89,000 clones; more than 75% were seen once. The sequenced sample was blood. Every receptor here comes from a woman aged 60-70 years in good health. CDR3s include the opening cysteine and the closing phenylalanine or tryptophan. D genes are given only for firm matches. A row's size may be missing; if present it is once, few, many or a size class.

>17|.|.|TRBJ2-7|TRBV4-1
TGCGCCAGCAGCCAAGATCAAGCAGGCATAGGCCCCTACGAGCAGTACTTC
CASSQDQAGIGPYEQYF
>15|.|.|TRBJ1-6|TRBV19
TGTGCCAGTAGTGGCAGGACAGATGCAAATTCACCCCTCCACTTT
CASSGRTDANSPLHF
>16|.|TRBD1|TRBJ1-5|TRBV19
TGTGCCAGTAGTCGGAGGACAGGGAATAGCAATCAGCCCCAGCATTTT
CASSRRTGNSNQPQHF
>14|.|TRBD1|TRBJ2-1|TRBV18
TGTGCCAGCTCACCAAGGACAGGTCTCGATGAGCAGTTCTTC
CASSPRTGLDEQFF
>11|.|.|TRBJ1-2|TRBV12-5
TGTGCTAGTGGTTTAGCAGGCGGCTACACCTTC
CASGLAGGYTF
>15|.|.|TRBJ1-3|TRBV6-6
TGTGCCAGCAGGACGACGGAGAAGTCTGGAAACACCATATATTTT
CASRTTEKSGNTIYF
>13|.|.|TRBJ1-6|TRBV6-5
TGTGCCAGCAGCTCCGCCTATAATTCACCCCTCCACTTT
CASSSAYNSPLHF
>14|.|.|TRBJ1-1|TRBV28
TGTGCCAGCAGTTTGGCCAAGATTAACACTGAAGCTTTCTTT
CASSLAKINTEAFF
>16|.|.|TRBJ1-2|TRBV5-1
TGCGCCAGCAGCTTAATGTCGTCAGGGGCTAACTATGGCTACACCTTC
CASSLMSSGANYGYTF
>14|.|TRBD2|TRBJ2-1|TRBV10-2
TGCGCCAGCAGTGGACTAGCGGCCTACAATGAGCAGTTCTTC
CASSGLAAYNEQFF
>14|.|.|TRBJ1-4|TRBV6-5
TGTGCCAGCCGTTCACCTCGGGGGGCTGAAAAACTGTTTTTT
CASRSPRGAEKLFF
>14|.|.|TRBJ1-2|TRBV7-8
TGTGCCAGCAGCTTAGCACAGGGTGAGGGTGGCTACACCTTC
CASSLAQGEGGYTF
>13|.|.|TRBJ1-2|TRBV18
TGTGCCAGCCGACCCGGGGTTAACTATGGCTACACCTTC
CASRPGVNYGYTF
>16|.|.|TRBJ2-7|TRBV19
TGTGCCAGTAGTCCCGGGATACGGGCTACCCCTTTCGAGCAGTACTTC
CASSPGIRATPFEQYF
>16|once|.|TRBJ1-4|TRBV7-2
TGTGCCAGCAGCTTAGCGTTAGGGGCAACTAATGAAAAACTGTTTTTT
CASSLALGATNEKLFF
>14|.|TRBD1|TRBJ2-7|TRBV7-9
TGTGCCAGCAGCATAACAGGGGGCCGCTACGAGCAGTACTTC
CASSITGGRYEQYF
>16|.|.|TRBJ1-1|TRBV4-3
TGCGCCAGCAGCCAAGACTTCATGGTGGGAAGCACTGAAGCTTTCTTT
CASSQDFMVGSTEAFF
>14|few|.|TRBJ1-6|TRBV20-1
TGCAGTGCTAGTGATGCAGGGAATAATTCACCCCTCCACTTT
CSASDAGNNSPLHF
>15|.|.|TRBJ2-7|TRBV7-4
TGTGCCAGCAGCATCCCGAGAGCCAAGGGACACGAGCAGTACTTC
CASSIPRAKGHEQYF
>13|few|.|TRBJ1-3|TRBV12-3/TRBV12-4
TGTGCCAGCAGTCTCGGTTGGGGAAACACCATATATTTT
CASSLGWGNTIYF
>13|few|.|TRBJ1-4|TRBV25-1
TGTGCCAGCATCGGGCAGGATAATGAAAAACTGTTTTTT
CASIGQDNEKLFF
>13|.|.|TRBJ2-1|TRBV29-1
TGCAGCGTTAGAGGGGCGACGGTTAATGAGCAGTTCTTC
CSVRGATVNEQFF
>15|.|.|TRBJ1-2|TRBV19
TGTGCCAGTAGTCGCTTGGACCTACTAAACTATGGCTACACCTTC
CASSRLDLLNYGYTF
>15|.|TRBD1|TRBJ1-2|TRBV7-9
TGTGCCAGCAGCTTATATGACAGGGAGAACTATGGCTACACCTTC
CASSLYDRENYGYTF
>12|.|.|TRBJ1-2|TRBV27
TGTGCCAGCAGTTTATATGGCGAAGGCTACACCTTC
CASSLYGEGYTF
>12|.|.|TRBJ1-3|TRBV12-3/TRBV12-4
TGTGCCAGCAGCCTTGTGGGAAACACCATATATTTT
CASSLVGNTIYF
>14|.|.|TRBJ1-1|TRBV20-1
TGCAGTGCTAGTGACAGGCCGTGGAACACTGAAGCTTTCTTT
CSASDRPWNTEAFF